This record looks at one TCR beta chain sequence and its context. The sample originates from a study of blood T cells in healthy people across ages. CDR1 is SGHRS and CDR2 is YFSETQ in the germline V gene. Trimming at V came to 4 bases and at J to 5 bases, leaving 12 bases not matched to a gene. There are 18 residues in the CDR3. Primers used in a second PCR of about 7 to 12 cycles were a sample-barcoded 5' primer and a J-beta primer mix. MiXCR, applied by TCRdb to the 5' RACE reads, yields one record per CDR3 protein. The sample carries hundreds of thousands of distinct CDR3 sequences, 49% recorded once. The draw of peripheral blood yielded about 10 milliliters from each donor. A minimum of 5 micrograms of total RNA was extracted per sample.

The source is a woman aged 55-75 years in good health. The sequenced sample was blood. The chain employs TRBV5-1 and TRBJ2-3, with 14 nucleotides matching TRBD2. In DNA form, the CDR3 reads TGCGCCAGCAGCCATCCCACCGGGACTAGCGGGAGAGTAGATACGCAGTATTTT. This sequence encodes CASSHPTGTSGRVDTQYF.